These T cell receptor beta chains were read from a single sample in a study of Ad26.COV2.S vaccination and SARS-CoV-2 variants. The repertoire was sequenced with immunoSEQ multiplex PCR; TCRdb's copy has only in-frame clones and lacks some. The data hold about 460,000 clones, with 80% to 90% observed a single time. Sample: peripheral blood, taken in a trial of Ad26.COV2.S vaccine versus placebo. The source of these receptors is a person aged 18-60 years who received the Ad26.COV2.S COVID-19 vaccine or a placebo. Each CDR3 is given with its conserved first and last residue. Fields, in order: clone size, D gene, V gene, J gene, CDR3 DNA, CDR3 protein. A D gene is named only where the DNA matches it firmly. Clone sizes are given selectively: once, few, many, or a class where the clone is expanded.

abundance: NA
d_gene: NA
v_gene: TRBV5-4
j_gene: TRBJ1-2
CDR3nt: TGTGCCAGCCAACCCGAGAGGGTGGTAAATGACTACACCTTC
CDR3aa: CASQPERVVNDYTF

abundance: NA
d_gene: TRBD1
v_gene: TRBV19
j_gene: TRBJ2-3
CDR3nt: TGTGCCAGTATCGGGCCAGGGGGCTCCACAGATACGCAGTATTTT
CDR3aa: CASIGPGGSTDTQYF

abundance: NA
d_gene: TRBD1
v_gene: TRBV2
j_gene: TRBJ1-2
CDR3nt: TGTGCCAGCAGTCGCTCCGGGACAGGGGGCAGGGGCGGCTACACCTTC
CDR3aa: CASSRSGTGGRGGYTF

abundance: NA
d_gene: TRBD2
v_gene: TRBV20-1
j_gene: TRBJ2-3
CDR3nt: TGCAGTGCTAGTCAGCGGGGGCTAAGCACAGATACGCAGTATTTT
CDR3aa: CSASQRGLSTDTQYF

abundance: NA
d_gene: NA
v_gene: TRBV30
j_gene: TRBJ2-1
CDR3nt: TGTGCCTGGAGCTTTGGAACGTACAATGAGCAGTTCTTC
CDR3aa: CAWSFGTYNEQFF

abundance: NA
d_gene: NA
v_gene: TRBV5-5
j_gene: TRBJ1-1
CDR3nt: TGTGCCAGCAGCGAGCGGGTAGAGGTCCCTGAAGCTTTCTTT
CDR3aa: CASSERVEVPEAFF

abundance: NA
d_gene: TRBD1
v_gene: TRBV12-3/TRBV12-4
j_gene: TRBJ2-2
CDR3nt: TGTGCCAGCAACAGACAGGGCGGCGGGGAGCTGTTTTTT
CDR3aa: CASNRQGGGELFF

abundance: NA
d_gene: NA
v_gene: TRBV27
j_gene: TRBJ1-1
CDR3nt: TGTGCCAGCAGACCAGGGACGGCACCAGAAGCTTTCTTT
CDR3aa: CASRPGTAPEAFF

abundance: NA
d_gene: NA
v_gene: TRBV25-1
j_gene: TRBJ2-3
CDR3nt: TGTGCCAGCGCGCTCGTGGGCGGGGGCACAGATACGCAGTATTTT
CDR3aa: CASALVGGGTDTQYF

abundance: once
d_gene: NA
v_gene: TRBV5-1
j_gene: TRBJ2-2
CDR3nt: TGCGCCAGCAGCTTGGAGACAGGGAACACCGGGGAGCTGTTTTTT
CDR3aa: CASSLETGNTGELFF

abundance: NA
d_gene: TRBD1
v_gene: TRBV9
j_gene: TRBJ2-7
CDR3nt: TGTGCCAGCAGCGCCCGGACAGGGGGCTACGAGCAGTACTTC
CDR3aa: CASSARTGGYEQYF

abundance: NA
d_gene: TRBD1
v_gene: TRBV25-1
j_gene: TRBJ2-3
CDR3nt: TGTGCCAGCAGTGAGAATCGGGGACAGGGAACAGATACGCAGTATTTT
CDR3aa: CASSENRGQGTDTQYF

abundance: once
d_gene: NA
v_gene: TRBV3-1/TRBV3-2
j_gene: TRBJ1-6
CDR3nt: TGTGCCAGCAGCCAAGCTACCGGGACAAGGGGTTCACCCCTCCACTTT
CDR3aa: CASSQATGTRGSPLHF

abundance: NA
d_gene: NA
v_gene: TRBV19
j_gene: TRBJ2-7
CDR3nt: TGTGCCAGTAGTATAGTTGGCGATTATCAGAGCTCCTACGAGCAGTACTTC
CDR3aa: CASSIVGDYQSSYEQYF

abundance: NA
d_gene: NA
v_gene: TRBV19
j_gene: TRBJ1-1
CDR3nt: TGTGCCAGTACCCTGGGTACCCCCTGGGACACTGAAGCTTTCTTT
CDR3aa: CASTLGTPWDTEAFF

abundance: once
d_gene: NA
v_gene: TRBV4-1
j_gene: TRBJ1-4
CDR3nt: TGCGCCAGCAGCCAAGGTCTCTTCGAGGGCGATGCAACTAATGAAAAACTGTTTTTT
CDR3aa: CASSQGLFEGDATNEKLFF

abundance: NA
d_gene: NA
v_gene: TRBV2
j_gene: TRBJ1-5
CDR3nt: TGTGCCAGCAGTGAGGGGTCTTGGGGTCAGCCCCAGCATTTT
CDR3aa: CASSEGSWGQPQHF

abundance: NA
d_gene: NA
v_gene: TRBV19
j_gene: TRBJ2-3
CDR3nt: TGTGCCAGTAGATCCCCGGGGAATGCGGATACGCAGTATTTT
CDR3aa: CASRSPGNADTQYF

abundance: NA
d_gene: NA
v_gene: TRBV20-1
j_gene: TRBJ1-2
CDR3nt: TGCAGTGTTTGGCAGAATTATGGCTACACCTTC
CDR3aa: CSVWQNYGYTF

abundance: NA
d_gene: NA
v_gene: TRBV6-2/TRBV6-3
j_gene: TRBJ1-5
CDR3nt: TGTGCCAGCAGTGATGGGCTAGATAGCAATCAGCCCCAGCATTTT
CDR3aa: CASSDGLDSNQPQHF

abundance: NA
d_gene: NA
v_gene: TRBV2
j_gene: TRBJ1-5
CDR3nt: TGTGCCAGCAGTGATTCGCAGGGAAGAAATCAGCCCCAGCATTTT
CDR3aa: CASSDSQGRNQPQHF

abundance: NA
d_gene: TRBD1
v_gene: TRBV6-5
j_gene: TRBJ1-2
CDR3nt: TGTGCCACCAGCCGGACAGGTCCATATGGCTACACCTTC
CDR3aa: CATSRTGPYGYTF

abundance: NA
d_gene: TRBD1
v_gene: TRBV7-2
j_gene: TRBJ2-7
CDR3nt: TGTGCCAGCAGCTTGGGACAGGGGGCGGGTGAGCAGTACTTC
CDR3aa: CASSLGQGAGEQYF

abundance: NA
d_gene: TRBD2
v_gene: TRBV15
j_gene: TRBJ2-3
CDR3nt: TGTGCCACCAGCAGGGCTAGCGGGGGGGCTGGAGATACGCAGTATTTT
CDR3aa: CATSRASGGAGDTQYF

abundance: NA
d_gene: NA
v_gene: TRBV2
j_gene: TRBJ2-2
CDR3nt: TGTGCCACCAGCCCCAGGGAAACCGGGGAGCTGTTTTTT
CDR3aa: CATSPRETGELFF

abundance: NA
d_gene: TRBD1
v_gene: TRBV28
j_gene: TRBJ1-4
CDR3nt: TGTGCCAGCAGTGACAGGGGAAGGGATGAAAAACTGTTTTTT
CDR3aa: CASSDRGRDEKLFF

abundance: NA
d_gene: TRBD1
v_gene: TRBV5-1
j_gene: TRBJ1-4
CDR3nt: TGCGCCAGCAGCTGGGAGACAGGGTTTAATGAAAAACTGTTTTTT
CDR3aa: CASSWETGFNEKLFF

abundance: NA
d_gene: TRBD1
v_gene: TRBV28
j_gene: TRBJ2-3
CDR3nt: TGTGCCAGCAGTTTTCAGGGGGTATTTTCAGATACGCAGTATTTT
CDR3aa: CASSFQGVFSDTQYF

abundance: NA
d_gene: NA
v_gene: TRBV4-1
j_gene: TRBJ2-3
CDR3nt: TGCGCCAGCAGCCAGTCTATAGCAGTCCGCACAGATACGCAGTATTTT
CDR3aa: CASSQSIAVRTDTQYF

abundance: NA
d_gene: NA
v_gene: TRBV4-2
j_gene: TRBJ1-1
CDR3nt: TGTGCCAGCAGCCAAGAAGGGGCAGGGTTGGTTACTGAAGCTTTCTTT
CDR3aa: CASSQEGAGLVTEAFF

abundance: NA
d_gene: TRBD2
v_gene: TRBV4-2
j_gene: TRBJ2-2
CDR3nt: TGTGCCAGCAGGCCTACTAGCGGGGGCACCGGGGAGCTGTTTTTT
CDR3aa: CASRPTSGGTGELFF

abundance: once
d_gene: NA
v_gene: TRBV5-8
j_gene: TRBJ2-4
CDR3nt: TGTGCCAGCAGCCTGAGGACGGAAAACATTCAGTACTTC
CDR3aa: CASSLRTENIQYF

abundance: few
d_gene: NA
v_gene: TRBV7-3
j_gene: TRBJ2-7
CDR3nt: TGTGCCAGCAGCTTGGTGCCTTCGGGCGAGCAGTACTTC
CDR3aa: CASSLVPSGEQYF

abundance: NA
d_gene: TRBD1
v_gene: TRBV6-5
j_gene: TRBJ1-1
CDR3nt: TGTGCCATCAAAGCGACAGGGCCGAACACTGAAGCTTTCTTT
CDR3aa: CAIKATGPNTEAFF

abundance: NA
d_gene: TRBD1
v_gene: TRBV9
j_gene: TRBJ2-2
CDR3nt: TGTGCCAGCAGCCCGCCCGGGACAGGGGGCGGCTCCGGGGAGCTGTTTTTT
CDR3aa: CASSPPGTGGGSGELFF

abundance: NA
d_gene: TRBD1
v_gene: TRBV5-6
j_gene: TRBJ1-3
CDR3nt: TGTGCCAGCAGCTTTCGGACAGGGCGCTCTGGAAACACCATATATTTT
CDR3aa: CASSFRTGRSGNTIYF

abundance: NA
d_gene: NA
v_gene: TRBV7-6
j_gene: TRBJ2-1
CDR3nt: TGTGCCAGCAGCTTAGCGCAAGGCGGTAGCTCCTACAATGAGCAGTTCTTC
CDR3aa: CASSLAQGGSSYNEQFF

abundance: NA
d_gene: NA
v_gene: TRBV5-1
j_gene: TRBJ2-2
CDR3nt: TGCGCCAGCCGGTGGGGACGGGAGCTGTTTTTT
CDR3aa: CASRWGRELFF

abundance: NA
d_gene: NA
v_gene: TRBV5-1
j_gene: TRBJ2-6
CDR3nt: TGCGCCAGCAGCTTGACCAGGACGGACTCTGGGGCCAACGTCCTGACTTTC
CDR3aa: CASSLTRTDSGANVLTF

abundance: NA
d_gene: NA
v_gene: TRBV28
j_gene: TRBJ2-1
CDR3nt: TGTGCCAGCAGTCAATCACGGGAGTTGGTTAATGAGCAGTTCTTC
CDR3aa: CASSQSRELVNEQFF

abundance: NA
d_gene: NA
v_gene: TRBV27
j_gene: TRBJ1-1
CDR3nt: TGTGCCAGCAGTTTAAAGGTATCCACTGAAGCTTTCTTT
CDR3aa: CASSLKVSTEAFF

abundance: once
d_gene: NA
v_gene: TRBV7-8
j_gene: TRBJ1-5
CDR3nt: TGTGCCAGCAGCCGTGGGGGGGAGGGTCAGCCCCAGCATTTT
CDR3aa: CASSRGGEGQPQHF

abundance: NA
d_gene: NA
v_gene: TRBV10-3
j_gene: TRBJ1-1
CDR3nt: TGTGCCATCAGTGCCAAGACGGAGGAAGCTTTCTTT
CDR3aa: CAISAKTEEAFF

abundance: NA
d_gene: NA
v_gene: TRBV19
j_gene: TRBJ1-2
CDR3nt: TGTGCCAGTAGTATACCTGGACAGAACTATGGCTACACCTTC
CDR3aa: CASSIPGQNYGYTF

abundance: NA
d_gene: NA
v_gene: TRBV11-2
j_gene: TRBJ2-7
CDR3nt: TGTGCCAGCAGCTTCGGGACCGACTACGAGCAGTACTTC
CDR3aa: CASSFGTDYEQYF

abundance: NA
d_gene: TRBD2
v_gene: TRBV15
j_gene: TRBJ2-3
CDR3nt: TGTGCCACCAGGACCCCAGTCGGGAGGGCCAGTGATACGCAGTATTTT
CDR3aa: CATRTPVGRASDTQYF

abundance: NA
d_gene: TRBD1
v_gene: TRBV6-2/TRBV6-3
j_gene: TRBJ1-2
CDR3nt: TGTGCCAGCAGTTACGACAGGGTCTATGGCTACACCTTC
CDR3aa: CASSYDRVYGYTF

abundance: NA
d_gene: NA
v_gene: TRBV4-2
j_gene: TRBJ2-7
CDR3nt: TGTGCCAGCAGCGAAGAGACAGGTGCCCCCTACGAGCAGTACTTC
CDR3aa: CASSEETGAPYEQYF

abundance: NA
d_gene: TRBD1
v_gene: TRBV29-1
j_gene: TRBJ2-1
CDR3nt: TGCAGCGTTCGGACAGGGCGGGTTTTTCAGTTCTTC
CDR3aa: CSVRTGRVFQFF

abundance: NA
d_gene: NA
v_gene: TRBV3-1/TRBV3-2
j_gene: TRBJ1-3
CDR3nt: TGTGCCAGCAGCCAATGGACGTACTTCTCTGGAAACACCATATATTTT
CDR3aa: CASSQWTYFSGNTIYF

abundance: NA
d_gene: TRBD1
v_gene: TRBV30
j_gene: TRBJ2-3
CDR3nt: TGTGCCTGGAGGACAGGGCCGGGGCCAGATACGCAGTATTTT
CDR3aa: CAWRTGPGPDTQYF

abundance: NA
d_gene: NA
v_gene: TRBV5-1
j_gene: TRBJ1-6
CDR3nt: TGCGCCAGCAGCCGCGGGGGGGTGGATTCACCCCTCCACTTT
CDR3aa: CASSRGGVDSPLHF

abundance: NA
d_gene: NA
v_gene: TRBV12-3/TRBV12-4
j_gene: TRBJ1-1
CDR3nt: TGTGCCAGCAGTCAAATGTTAAACACTGAAGCTTTCTTT
CDR3aa: CASSQMLNTEAFF

abundance: NA
d_gene: NA
v_gene: TRBV6-4
j_gene: TRBJ2-1
CDR3nt: TGTGCCAGCAGTGACAGCTCCTACAATGAGCAGTTCTTC
CDR3aa: CASSDSSYNEQFF

abundance: NA
d_gene: TRBD1
v_gene: TRBV9
j_gene: TRBJ1-4
CDR3nt: TGTGCCAGCAGCCGGACAGGGGCAACTGAAAAACTGTTTTTT
CDR3aa: CASSRTGATEKLFF

abundance: NA
d_gene: TRBD1
v_gene: TRBV6-4
j_gene: TRBJ2-7
CDR3nt: TGTGCCAGCAGTGACTCGAGGGGGCACGAGCAGTACTTC
CDR3aa: CASSDSRGHEQYF

abundance: NA
d_gene: NA
v_gene: TRBV3-1/TRBV3-2
j_gene: TRBJ2-1
CDR3nt: TGTGCCAGCAGCCAGATAAATGAGCAGTTCTTC
CDR3aa: CASSQINEQFF

abundance: NA
d_gene: TRBD2
v_gene: TRBV14
j_gene: TRBJ2-1
CDR3nt: TGTGCCAGCAGCCAATGGACTAGCGGATCGTCCTACAATGAGCAGTTCTTC
CDR3aa: CASSQWTSGSSYNEQFF

abundance: few
d_gene: NA
v_gene: TRBV19
j_gene: TRBJ1-6
CDR3nt: TGTGCCAGTAGTGGCCTCTCGACGGATAATTCACCCCTCCACTTT
CDR3aa: CASSGLSTDNSPLHF

abundance: NA
d_gene: NA
v_gene: TRBV7-8
j_gene: TRBJ1-6
CDR3nt: TGTGCCAGCAGCTACGAGGCGAGCTCCTATAATTCACCCCTCCACTTT
CDR3aa: CASSYEASSYNSPLHF